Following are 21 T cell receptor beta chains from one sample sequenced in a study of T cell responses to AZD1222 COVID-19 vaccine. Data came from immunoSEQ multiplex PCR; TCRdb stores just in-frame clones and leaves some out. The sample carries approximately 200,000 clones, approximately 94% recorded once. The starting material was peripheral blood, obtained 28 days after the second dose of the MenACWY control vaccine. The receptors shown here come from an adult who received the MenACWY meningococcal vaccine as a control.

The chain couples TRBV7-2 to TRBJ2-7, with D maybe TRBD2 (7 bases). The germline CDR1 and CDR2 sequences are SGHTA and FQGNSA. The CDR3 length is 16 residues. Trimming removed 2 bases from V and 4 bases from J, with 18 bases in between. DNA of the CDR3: TGTGCCAGCAGCTTACGGGCAGGGGCGGGAGTTTACGAGCAGTACTTC. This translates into CASSLRAGAGVYEQYF.

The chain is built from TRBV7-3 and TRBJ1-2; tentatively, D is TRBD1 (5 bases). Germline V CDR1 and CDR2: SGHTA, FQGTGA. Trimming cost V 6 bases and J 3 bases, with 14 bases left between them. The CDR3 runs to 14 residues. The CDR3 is CASSLPGADYGYTF. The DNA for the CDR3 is TGTGCCAGCAGTCTCCCCGGGGCCGACTATGGCTACACCTTC.

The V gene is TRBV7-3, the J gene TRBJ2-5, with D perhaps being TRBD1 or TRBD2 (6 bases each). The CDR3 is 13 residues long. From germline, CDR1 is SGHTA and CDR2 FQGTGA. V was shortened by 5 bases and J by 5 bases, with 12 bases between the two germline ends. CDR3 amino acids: CASSLLGGETQYF. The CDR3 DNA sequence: TGTGCCAGCAGCCTTCTAGGGGGGGAGACCCAGTACTTC.

For the CDR3, the DNA is TGTGCCAGCAGTTACGACAATTCCGGCCATAATTCACCCCTCCACTTT. The encoded protein is CASSYDNSGHNSPLHF. This sequence joins TRBV6-5 and TRBJ1-6, with D hard to call. From germline, CDR1 is MNHEY and CDR2 SVGAGI. The CDR3 is 16 residues long. V was cut by 2 bases and J by 5 bases, with 13 bases left in between.

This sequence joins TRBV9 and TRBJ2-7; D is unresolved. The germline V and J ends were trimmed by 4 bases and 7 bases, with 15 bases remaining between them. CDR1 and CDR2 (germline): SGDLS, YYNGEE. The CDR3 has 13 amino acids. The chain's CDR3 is CASSPHFTREQYF. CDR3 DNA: TGTGCCAGCAGCCCCCATTTCACTCGGGAGCAGTACTTC.

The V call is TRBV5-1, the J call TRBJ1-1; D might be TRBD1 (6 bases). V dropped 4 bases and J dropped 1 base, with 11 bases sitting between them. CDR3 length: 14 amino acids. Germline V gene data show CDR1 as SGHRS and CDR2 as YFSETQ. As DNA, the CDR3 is TGCGCCAGCAGCGGGACGGGACAGAACACTGAAGCTTTCTTT. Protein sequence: CASSGTGQNTEAFF.

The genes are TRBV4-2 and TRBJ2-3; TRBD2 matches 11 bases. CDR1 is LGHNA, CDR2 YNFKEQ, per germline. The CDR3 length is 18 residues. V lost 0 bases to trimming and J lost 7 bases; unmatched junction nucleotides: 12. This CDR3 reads CASSQDEGSGRAGNTQYF. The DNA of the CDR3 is TGTGCCAGCAGCCAAGATGAGGGTAGCGGGAGGGCCGGGAATACGCAGTATTTT.

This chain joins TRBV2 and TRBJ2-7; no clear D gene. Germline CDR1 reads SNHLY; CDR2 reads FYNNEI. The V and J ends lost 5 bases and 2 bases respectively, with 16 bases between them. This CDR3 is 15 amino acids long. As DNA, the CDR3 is TGTGCCAGCAGTTCGGTCAGCATAGGACCCTACGAGCAGTACTTC. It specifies CASSSVSIGPYEQYF.

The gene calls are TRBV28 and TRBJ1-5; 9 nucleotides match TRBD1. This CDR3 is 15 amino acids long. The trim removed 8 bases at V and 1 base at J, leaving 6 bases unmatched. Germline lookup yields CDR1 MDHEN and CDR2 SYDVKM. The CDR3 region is CASLDRGLSNQPQHF. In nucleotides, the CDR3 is TGTGCCAGCCTGGACAGGGGTTTGAGCAATCAGCCCCAGCATTTT. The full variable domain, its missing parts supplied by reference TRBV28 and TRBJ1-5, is DVKVTQSSRYLVKRTGEKVFLECVQDMDHENMFWYRQDPGLGLRLIYFSYDVKMKEKGDIPEGYSVSREKKERFSLILESASTNQTSMYLCASLDRGLSNQPQHFGDGTRLSIL.

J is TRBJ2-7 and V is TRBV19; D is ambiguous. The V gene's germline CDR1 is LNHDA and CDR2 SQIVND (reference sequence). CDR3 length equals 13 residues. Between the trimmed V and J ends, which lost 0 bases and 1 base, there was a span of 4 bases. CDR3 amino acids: CASSIDLSYEQYF. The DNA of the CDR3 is TGTGCCAGTAGTATAGATCTGTCCTACGAGCAGTACTTC.

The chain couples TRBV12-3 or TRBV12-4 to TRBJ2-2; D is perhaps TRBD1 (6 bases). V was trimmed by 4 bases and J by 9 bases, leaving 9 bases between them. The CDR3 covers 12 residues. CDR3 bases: TGTGCCAGCAGTTCACAGGGTCGGGAGCTGTTTTTT. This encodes CASSSQGRELFF.

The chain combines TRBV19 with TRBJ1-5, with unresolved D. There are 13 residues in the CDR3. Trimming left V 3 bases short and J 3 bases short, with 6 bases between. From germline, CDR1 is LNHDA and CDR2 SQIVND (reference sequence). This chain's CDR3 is CASSMQFNQPQHF. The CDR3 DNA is TGTGCCAGTAGTATGCAGTTCAATCAGCCCCAGCATTTT.

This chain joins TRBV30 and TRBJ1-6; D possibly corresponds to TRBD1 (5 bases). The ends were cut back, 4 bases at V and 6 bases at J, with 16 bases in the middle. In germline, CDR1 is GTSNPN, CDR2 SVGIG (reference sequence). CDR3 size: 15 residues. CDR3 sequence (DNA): TGTGCCTGGAATAGTGGGGGGAGCGGTAATTCACCCCTCCACTTT. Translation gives CAWNSGGSGNSPLHF.

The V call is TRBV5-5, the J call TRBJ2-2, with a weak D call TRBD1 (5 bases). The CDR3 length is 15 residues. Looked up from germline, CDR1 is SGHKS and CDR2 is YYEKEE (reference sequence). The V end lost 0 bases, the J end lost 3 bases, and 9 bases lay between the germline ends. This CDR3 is CASSLGTGDTGELFF. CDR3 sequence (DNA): TGTGCCAGCAGCTTGGGCACAGGCGACACCGGGGAGCTGTTTTTT.

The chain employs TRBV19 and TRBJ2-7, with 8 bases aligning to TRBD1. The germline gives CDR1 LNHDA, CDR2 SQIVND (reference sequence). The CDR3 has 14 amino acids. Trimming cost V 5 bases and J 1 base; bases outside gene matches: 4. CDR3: CASSLDRASYEQYF. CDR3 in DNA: TGTGCCAGTAGTCTGGACAGGGCTTCCTACGAGCAGTACTTC.

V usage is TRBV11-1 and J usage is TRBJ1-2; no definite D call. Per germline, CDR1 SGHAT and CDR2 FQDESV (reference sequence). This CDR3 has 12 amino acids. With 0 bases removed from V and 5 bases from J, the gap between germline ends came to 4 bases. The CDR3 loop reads CASSLAGYGYTF. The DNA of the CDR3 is TGTGCCAGCAGCTTAGCAGGGTATGGCTACACCTTC.

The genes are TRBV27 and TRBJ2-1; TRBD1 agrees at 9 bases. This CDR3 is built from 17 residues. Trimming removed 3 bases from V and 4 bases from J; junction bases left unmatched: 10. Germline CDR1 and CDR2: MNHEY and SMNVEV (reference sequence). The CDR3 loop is CASSFNVQGALYNEQFF. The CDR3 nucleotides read TGTGCCAGCAGTTTTAACGTACAGGGGGCCCTGTACAATGAGCAGTTCTTC.

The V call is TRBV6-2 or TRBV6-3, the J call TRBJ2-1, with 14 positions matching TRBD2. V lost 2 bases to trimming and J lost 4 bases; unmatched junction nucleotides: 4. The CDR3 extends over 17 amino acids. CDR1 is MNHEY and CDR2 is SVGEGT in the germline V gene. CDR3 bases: TGTGCCAGCAGTTACCCGACTAGCGGGAGGGAATACAATGAGCAGTTCTTC. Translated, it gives CASSYPTSGREYNEQFF.

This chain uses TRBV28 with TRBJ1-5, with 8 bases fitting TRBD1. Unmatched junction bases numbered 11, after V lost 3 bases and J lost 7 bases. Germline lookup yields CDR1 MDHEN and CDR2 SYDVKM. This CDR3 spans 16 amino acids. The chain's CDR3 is CASSFVPPGGRQPQHF. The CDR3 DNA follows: TGTGCCAGCAGTTTCGTACCCCCAGGGGGCAGGCAGCCCCAGCATTTT. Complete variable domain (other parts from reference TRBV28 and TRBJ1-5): DVKVTQSSRYLVKRTGEKVFLECVQDMDHENMFWYRQDPGLGLRLIYFSYDVKMKEKGDIPEGYSVSREKKERFSLILESASTNQTSMYLCASSFVPPGGRQPQHFGDGTRLSIL.

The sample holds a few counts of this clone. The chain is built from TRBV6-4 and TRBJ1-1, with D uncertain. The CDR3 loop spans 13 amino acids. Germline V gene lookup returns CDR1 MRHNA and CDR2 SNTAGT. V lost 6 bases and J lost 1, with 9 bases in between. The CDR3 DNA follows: TGTGCCAGCAGCGAATCACCGAACACTGAAGCTTTCTTT. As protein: CASSESPNTEAFF.

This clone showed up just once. The CDR3, as DNA: TGTGCCAGCAGCTTATCCCCTAGCACAGATACGCAGTATTTT. Translating it yields CASSLSPSTDTQYF. The V gene is TRBV11-2, the J gene TRBJ2-3; D not certain. Germline V lookup: CDR1 SGHAT, CDR2 FQNNGV. The CDR3 has 14 amino acids. Trimming left V 2 bases short and J 0 bases short, with 6 bases between. Complete variable domain (other parts from reference TRBV11-2 and TRBJ2-3): EAGVAQSPRYKIIEKRQSVAFWCNPISGHATLYWYQQILGQGPKLLIQFQNNGVVDDSQLPKDRFSAERLKGVDSTLKIQPAKLEDSAVYLCASSLSPSTDTQYFGPGTRLTVL.